This TCR beta chain was identified during a study of identical twins. The CDR3 runs to 14 residues. Germline loops: CDR1 SGDLS, CDR2 YYNGEE. This clonotype showed up just once. What it binds is not known. Compared with germline, one end of the junction differs, possibly owing to a read error. Every sampled donor was Caucasian and healthy. cDNA carried unique molecular identifiers, and a universal primer site was added by template switching. TCRdb processed the 5' RACE reads anew with MiXCR; each CDR3 protein has one entry. This repertoire shows 1.5 million to 2 million distinct CDR3 sequences, roughly a third found once; its top ten account for less than 0.35%. Whole-study findings and limits: The abundant beta clonotypes from cord blood had fewer insertions, and memory repertoires had none of this. Findings came from cross-sectional statistics, without long-term follow-up of donors.

This TCR was recovered from a newborn girl in good health. The J gene is TRBJ2-5, the V gene TRBV9; perhaps TRBD1 as D (5 bases). The specimen sequenced was cord blood. This CDR3 reads CAGSVAGLGETQYF. Here the CDR3 DNA reads TGTGCCGGCAGCGTAGCAGGGCTAGGGGAGACCCAGTACTTC.